This is a list of T cell receptor beta chains from one sample in a study of T cells after yellow fever vaccination. TCRdb re-derived calls from the 5' RACE reads in MiXCR, one entry per CDR3 protein. The sample shows about 300,000 distinct CDR3 sequences, around 7% of them seen only once. Here the sequenced sample was PBMCs, taken around 45 days after the first yellow fever vaccination. Every receptor here comes from a man younger than 35 who received the YFV17D yellow fever vaccine. Both conserved end residues are part of each CDR3. The D gene is left open where the match is weak. A clone size is listed for some rows: how often the clone was seen (once, few, many), or a class if it is expanded.

V: TRBV15
size: -
J: TRBJ1-5
D: -
CDR3: CATSSNQVLLIKPQHF
DNA: TGTGCCACCAGCAGTAACCAGGTCCTACTCATTAAGCCCCAGCATTTT

V: TRBV20-1
size: -
J: TRBJ1-4
D: TRBD1
CDR3: CSASRAGGLEKLFF
DNA: TGCAGTGCTAGTCGGGCAGGGGGCCTTGAAAAACTGTTTTTT

V: TRBV5-1
size: -
J: TRBJ2-5
D: TRBD1
CDR3: CASQEGTAQETQYF
DNA: TGCGCCTCCCAAGAGGGGACAGCACAAGAGACCCAGTACTTC

V: TRBV9
size: -
J: TRBJ2-5
D: -
CDR3: CASSDARGGETQYF
DNA: TGTGCCAGCAGCGACGCCAGGGGGGGAGAGACCCAGTACTTC

V: TRBV7-2
size: few
J: TRBJ2-3
D: TRBD2
CDR3: CASSLGSLAGATNTQYF
DNA: TGTGCCAGCAGCTTAGGGTCCTTAGCGGGGGCCACTAATACGCAGTATTTT

V: TRBV7-2
size: -
J: TRBJ2-2
D: -
CDR3: CASRRDGANTGELFF
DNA: TGTGCCAGCCGGCGGGACGGCGCGAACACCGGGGAGCTGTTTTTT

V: TRBV4-1
size: few
J: TRBJ2-2
D: -
CDR3: CASSAGTANTGELFF
DNA: TGCGCCAGCAGCGCCGGGACGGCGAACACCGGGGAGCTGTTTTTT

V: TRBV7-8
size: many
J: TRBJ2-2
D: TRBD2
CDR3: CASSLAPSGGRGELFF
DNA: TGTGCCAGCAGCCTAGCCCCTAGCGGGGGGCGCGGGGAGCTGTTTTTT

V: TRBV4-3
size: few
J: TRBJ2-2
D: TRBD2
CDR3: CASSQVAGTGELFF
DNA: TGCGCCAGCAGCCAAGTAGCGGGCACCGGGGAGCTGTTTTTT

V: TRBV7-8
size: -
J: TRBJ2-2
D: TRBD1
CDR3: CASSLIGTGGPGELFF
DNA: TGTGCCAGCAGCTTAATCGGGACAGGGGGGCCCGGGGAGCTGTTTTTT

V: TRBV7-2
size: -
J: TRBJ2-7
D: -
CDR3: CASSTPGGYEQYF
DNA: TGTGCCAGCAGCACCCCGGGCGGTTACGAGCAGTACTTC

V: TRBV10-3
size: few
J: TRBJ2-2
D: -
CDR3: CAISGIGDRRDTGELFF
DNA: TGTGCCATCAGTGGCATTGGGGACCGGCGGGACACCGGGGAGCTGTTTTTT

V: TRBV7-2
size: many
J: TRBJ2-3
D: -
CDR3: CASSLDPSTDTQYF
DNA: TGTGCCAGCAGCTTAGATCCAAGCACAGATACGCAGTATTTT

V: TRBV2
size: -
J: TRBJ2-7
D: TRBD1
CDR3: CASSETGYSYEQYF
DNA: TGTGCCAGCAGTGAGACAGGGTACTCCTACGAGCAGTACTTC

V: TRBV12-3/TRBV12-4
size: many
J: TRBJ1-5
D: TRBD1
CDR3: CASSPQGNQPQHF
DNA: TGTGCCAGCAGTCCACAGGGGAATCAGCCCCAGCATTTT

V: TRBV9
size: few
J: TRBJ1-1
D: -
CDR3: CASSVGMGRTEAFF
DNA: TGTGCCAGCAGCGTTGGTATGGGTAGGACTGAAGCTTTCTTT

V: TRBV12-3/TRBV12-4
size: -
J: TRBJ1-3
D: TRBD1
CDR3: CAGQPGQGGNTIYF
DNA: TGTGCCGGGCAACCGGGACAGGGTGGAAACACCATATATTTT

V: TRBV7-4
size: few
J: TRBJ2-3
D: -
CDR3: CAIPTDTQYF
DNA: TGTGCCATACCGACAGATACGCAGTATTTT

V: TRBV7-2
size: -
J: TRBJ1-2
D: TRBD1
CDR3: CASSLRPGQGANYGYTF
DNA: TGTGCCAGCAGCTTAAGGCCGGGACAGGGGGCCAACTATGGCTACACCTTC

V: TRBV5-1
size: -
J: TRBJ2-1
D: TRBD2
CDR3: CASSGGLAGANEQFF
DNA: TGCGCCAGCAGCGGGGGACTAGCGGGGGCCAATGAGCAGTTCTTC

V: TRBV19
size: -
J: TRBJ2-7
D: -
CDR3: CASSIGRGYEQYF
DNA: TGTGCCAGTAGTATCGGCAGGGGTTACGAGCAGTACTTC

V: TRBV24-1
size: many
J: TRBJ2-1
D: -
CDR3: CATSPAEAVVKEQFF
DNA: TGTGCCACCTCCCCGGCGGAAGCGGTCGTGAAAGAGCAGTTCTTC

V: TRBV20-1
size: -
J: TRBJ1-2
D: -
CDR3: CSADDVNYGYTF
DNA: TGCAGTGCAGATGACGTCAACTATGGCTACACCTTC

V: TRBV7-2
size: few
J: TRBJ2-7
D: -
CDR3: CASSFRDILGYEQYF
DNA: TGTGCCAGCAGCTTCCGGGACATCCTGGGGTACGAGCAGTACTTC

V: TRBV15
size: -
J: TRBJ1-4
D: -
CDR3: CATSGRGSREKLFF
DNA: TGTGCCACCTCCGGACGGGGTTCGCGAGAAAAACTGTTTTTT

V: TRBV12-3/TRBV12-4
size: few
J: TRBJ2-1
D: TRBD2
CDR3: CASSLTLAGGPSYNEQFF
DNA: TGTGCCAGCAGCCTAACACTAGCGGGGGGTCCCTCCTACAATGAGCAGTTCTTC

V: TRBV4-3
size: -
J: TRBJ2-6
D: -
CDR3: CASSQGRVSSGANVLTF
DNA: TGCGCCAGCAGCCAAGGTCGTGTGTCCTCTGGGGCCAACGTCCTGACTTTC